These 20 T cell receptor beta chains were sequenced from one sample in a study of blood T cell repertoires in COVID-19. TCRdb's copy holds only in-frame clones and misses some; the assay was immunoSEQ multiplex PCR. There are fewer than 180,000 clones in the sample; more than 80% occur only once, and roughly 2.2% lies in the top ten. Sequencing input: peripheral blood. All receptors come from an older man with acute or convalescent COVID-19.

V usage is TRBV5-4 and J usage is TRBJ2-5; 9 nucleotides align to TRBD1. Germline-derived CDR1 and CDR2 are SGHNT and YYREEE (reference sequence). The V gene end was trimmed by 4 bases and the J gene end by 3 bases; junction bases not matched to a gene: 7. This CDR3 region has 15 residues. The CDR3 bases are TGTGCCAGCAGCCGGCTCCGGGACAGGGAAGAGACCCAGTACTTC. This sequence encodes CASSRLRDREETQYF. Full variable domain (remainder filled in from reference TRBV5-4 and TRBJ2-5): ETGVTQSPTHLIKTRGQQVTLRCSSQSGHNTVSWYQQALGQGPQFIFQYYREEENGRGNFPPRFSGLQFPNYSSELNVNALELDDSALYLCASSRLRDREETQYFGPGTRLLVL.

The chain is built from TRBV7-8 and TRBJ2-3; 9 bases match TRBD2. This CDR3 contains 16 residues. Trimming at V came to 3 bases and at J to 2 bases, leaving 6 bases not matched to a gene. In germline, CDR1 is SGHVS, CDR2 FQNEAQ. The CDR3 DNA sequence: TGTGCCAGCAGCTTCCTTAGCGGGGGATTCACAGATACGCAGTATTTT. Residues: CASSFLSGGFTDTQYF. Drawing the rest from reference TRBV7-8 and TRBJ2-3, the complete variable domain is GAGVSQSPRYKVAKRGQDVALRCDPISGHVSLFWYQQALGQGPEFLTYFQNEAQLDKSGLPSDRFFAERPEGSVSTLKIQRTQQEDSAVYLCASSFLSGGFTDTQYFGPGTRLTVL.

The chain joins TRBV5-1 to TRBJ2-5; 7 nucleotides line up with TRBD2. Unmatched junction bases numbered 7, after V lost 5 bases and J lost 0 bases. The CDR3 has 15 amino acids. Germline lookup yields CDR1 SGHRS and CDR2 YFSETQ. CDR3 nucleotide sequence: TGCGCCAGCAGTCGTTCTAGCGGCAACCAAGAGACCCAGTACTTC. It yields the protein CASSRSSGNQETQYF.

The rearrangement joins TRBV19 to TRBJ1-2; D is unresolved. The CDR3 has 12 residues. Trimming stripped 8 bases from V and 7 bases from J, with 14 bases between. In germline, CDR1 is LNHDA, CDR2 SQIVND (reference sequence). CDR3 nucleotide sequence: TGTGCCAGTCCTACCCCGGAGGGTGGCTACACCTTC. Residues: CASPTPEGGYTF. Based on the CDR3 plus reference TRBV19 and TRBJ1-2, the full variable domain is DGGITQSPKYLFRKEGQNVTLSCEQNLNHDAMYWYRQDPGQGLRLIYYSQIVNDFQKGDIAEGYSVSREKKESFPLTVTSAQKNPTAFYLCASPTPEGGYTFGSGTRLTVV.

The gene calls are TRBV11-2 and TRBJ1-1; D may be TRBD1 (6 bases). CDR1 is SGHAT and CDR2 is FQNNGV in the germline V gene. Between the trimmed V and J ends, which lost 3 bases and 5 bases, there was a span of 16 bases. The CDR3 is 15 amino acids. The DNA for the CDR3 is TGTGCCAGCAGCTTTTTCAGAAACACAGGGACTGAAGCTTTCTTT. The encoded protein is CASSFFRNTGTEAFF.

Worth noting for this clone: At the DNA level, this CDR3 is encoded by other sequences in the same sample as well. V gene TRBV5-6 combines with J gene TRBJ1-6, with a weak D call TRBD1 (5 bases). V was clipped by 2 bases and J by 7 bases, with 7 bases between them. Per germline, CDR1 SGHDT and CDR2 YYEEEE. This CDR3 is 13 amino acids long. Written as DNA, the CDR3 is TGTGCCAGCAGCTTCGACAGAAATTCACCCCTCCACTTT. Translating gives CASSFDRNSPLHF.

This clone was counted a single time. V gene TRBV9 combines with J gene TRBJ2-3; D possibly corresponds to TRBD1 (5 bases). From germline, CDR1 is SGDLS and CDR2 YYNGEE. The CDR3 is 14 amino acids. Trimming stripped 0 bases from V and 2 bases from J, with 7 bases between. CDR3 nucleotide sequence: TGTGCCAGCAGCGTAGTTGGGGCCACAGATACGCAGTATTTT. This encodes CASSVVGATDTQYF.

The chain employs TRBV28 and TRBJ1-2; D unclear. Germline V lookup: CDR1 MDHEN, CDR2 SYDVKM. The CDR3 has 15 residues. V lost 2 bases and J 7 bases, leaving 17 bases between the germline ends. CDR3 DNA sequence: TGTGCCAGCAGTTTACGACGCCCGGAGAGCCGTGGCTACACCTTC. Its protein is CASSLRRPESRGYTF.

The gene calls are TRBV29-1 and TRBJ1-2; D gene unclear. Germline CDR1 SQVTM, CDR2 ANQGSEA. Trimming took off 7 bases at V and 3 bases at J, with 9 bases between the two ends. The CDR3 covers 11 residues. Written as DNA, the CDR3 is TGCAGCGCGGACGGTTACTATGGCTACACCTTC. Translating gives CSADGYYGYTF.

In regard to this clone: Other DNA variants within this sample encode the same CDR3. The CDR3: CASSLEGQTSYEQYF. As DNA, the CDR3 is TGTGCCAGCAGCTTAGAGGGGCAGACCTCCTACGAGCAGTACTTC. The gene calls are TRBV11-1 and TRBJ2-7, with D possibly matching TRBD1 (5 bases). Germline CDR1 is SGHAT and CDR2 is FQDESV (reference sequence). The ends were cut back, 1 base at V and 0 bases at J, with 10 bases in the middle. The CDR3 has 15 amino acids. Looking up the rest from reference TRBV11-1 and TRBJ2-7 gives the full variable domain: EAEVAQSPRYKITEKSQAVAFWCDPISGHATLYWYRQILGQGPELLVQFQDESVVDDSQLPKDRFSAERLKGVDSTLKIQPAELGDSAMYLCASSLEGQTSYEQYFGPGTRLTVT.

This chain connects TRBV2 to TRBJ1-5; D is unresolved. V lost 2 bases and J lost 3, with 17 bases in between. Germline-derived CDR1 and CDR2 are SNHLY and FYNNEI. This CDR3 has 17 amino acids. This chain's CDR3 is CASSEMKLTAHNQPQHF. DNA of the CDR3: TGTGCCAGCAGTGAAATGAAGCTTACAGCCCACAATCAGCCCCAGCATTTT.

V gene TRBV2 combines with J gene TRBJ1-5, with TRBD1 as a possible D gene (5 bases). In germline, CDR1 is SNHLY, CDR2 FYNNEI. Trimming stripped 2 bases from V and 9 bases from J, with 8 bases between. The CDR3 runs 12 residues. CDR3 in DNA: TGTGCCAGCAGTGAACAGGGTGGGCCCCAGCATTTT. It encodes CASSEQGGPQHF.

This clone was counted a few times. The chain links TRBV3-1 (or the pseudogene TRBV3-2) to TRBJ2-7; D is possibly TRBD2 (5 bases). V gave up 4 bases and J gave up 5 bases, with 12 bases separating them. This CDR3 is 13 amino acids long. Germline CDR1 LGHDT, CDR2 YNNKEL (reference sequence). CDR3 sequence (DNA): TGTGCCAGCAGCCCGGAGGCTATGGACGAGCAGTACTTC. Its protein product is CASSPEAMDEQYF.

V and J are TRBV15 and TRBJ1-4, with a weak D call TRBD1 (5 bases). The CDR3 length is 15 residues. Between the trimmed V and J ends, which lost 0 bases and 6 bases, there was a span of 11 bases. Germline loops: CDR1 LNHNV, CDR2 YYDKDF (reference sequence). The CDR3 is CATSRDTGEHEKLFF. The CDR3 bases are TGTGCCACCAGCAGAGACACGGGGGAACATGAAAAACTGTTTTTT.

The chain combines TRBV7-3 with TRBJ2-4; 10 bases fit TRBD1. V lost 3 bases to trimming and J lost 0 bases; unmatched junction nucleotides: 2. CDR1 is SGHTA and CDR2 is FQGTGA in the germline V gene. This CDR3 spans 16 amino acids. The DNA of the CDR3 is TGTGCCAGCAGCTTGGGGACAGGGGCAGCCAAAAACATTCAGTACTTC. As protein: CASSLGTGAAKNIQYF.

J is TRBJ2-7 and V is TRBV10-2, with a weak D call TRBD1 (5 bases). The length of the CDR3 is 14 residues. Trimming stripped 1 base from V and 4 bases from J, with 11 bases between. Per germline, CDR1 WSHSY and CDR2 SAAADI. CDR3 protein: CASSELGQGYEQYF. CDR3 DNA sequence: TGCGCCAGCAGTGAGTTAGGGCAGGGTTACGAGCAGTACTTC.

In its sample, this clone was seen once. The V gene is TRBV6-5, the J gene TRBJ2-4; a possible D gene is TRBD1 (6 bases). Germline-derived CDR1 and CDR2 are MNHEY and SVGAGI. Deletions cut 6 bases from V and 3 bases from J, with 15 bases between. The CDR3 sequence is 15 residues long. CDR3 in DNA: TGTGCCAGCAGATCGCAGGGGCGCGGCAAAAACATTCAGTACTTC. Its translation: CASRSQGRGKNIQYF.

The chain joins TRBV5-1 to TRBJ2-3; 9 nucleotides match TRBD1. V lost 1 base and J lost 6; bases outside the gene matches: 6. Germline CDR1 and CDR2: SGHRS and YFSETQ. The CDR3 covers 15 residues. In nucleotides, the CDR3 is TGCGCCAGCAGCTTGTTGGGACAGGGCTCCGATACGCAGTATTTT. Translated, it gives CASSLLGQGSDTQYF.

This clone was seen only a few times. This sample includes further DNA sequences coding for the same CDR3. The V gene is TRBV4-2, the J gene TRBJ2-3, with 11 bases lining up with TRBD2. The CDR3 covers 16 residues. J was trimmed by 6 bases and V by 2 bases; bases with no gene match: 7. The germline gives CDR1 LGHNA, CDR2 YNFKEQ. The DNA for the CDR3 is TGTGCCAGCAGCCAAAAGCTAGCGGGGGGAGGCGATACGCAGTATTTT. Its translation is CASSQKLAGGGDTQYF.

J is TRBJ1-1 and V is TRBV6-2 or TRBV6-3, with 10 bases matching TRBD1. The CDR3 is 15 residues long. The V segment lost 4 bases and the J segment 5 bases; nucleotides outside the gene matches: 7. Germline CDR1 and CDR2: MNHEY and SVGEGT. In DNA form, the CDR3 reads TGTGCCAGCAGTTTCCGACAGGGGGCAGGTACTGAAGCTTTCTTT. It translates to CASSFRQGAGTEAFF.